Following are 8 T cell receptor beta chains from one sample sequenced in a study of cytomegalovirus exposure and HLA in healthy donors. Researchers ran the PCR with 60 Vbeta and 13 Jbeta primers. Profiling relied on immunoSEQ multiplex PCR, and the TCRdb table lists in-frame clones only, not all of them. The profile covers 200,000 to 300,000 clones, with about four fifths appearing a single time and 4.5% to 6% taken by the ten largest. Sequencing input: PBMCs. The receptors originated from a woman in her thirties or forties in good health and CMV-seropositive.

The chain is built from TRBV4-3 and TRBJ2-7; 7 bases match TRBD2. The J segment lost 2 bases and the V segment lost 1 base, leaving 8 bases of the junction unmatched. The CDR3 contains 16 residues. Germline V gives CDR1 LGHNA, CDR2 YSLEER. The CDR3 spells CASSQAAGVHPYEQYF. The CDR3 DNA reads as TGCGCCAGCAGCCAAGCGGCGGGGGTACACCCCTACGAGCAGTACTTC.

The CDR3 loop reads CASSYEGGLSTQYF. The DNA of the CDR3 is TGTGCCAGCAGTTATGAAGGTGGGCTCTCAACCCAGTACTTC. V gene TRBV6-6 combines with J gene TRBJ2-5; no definite D call. CDR1 and CDR2 (germline): MNHNY, SVGAGI (reference sequence). Trimming stripped 3 bases from V and 8 bases from J, with 16 bases between. There are 14 residues in the CDR3.

This chain connects TRBV2 to TRBJ1-1; D unclear. This CDR3 is 14 amino acids long. Germline assignment: CDR1 SNHLY and CDR2 FYNNEI. Trimming removed 11 bases from V and 4 bases from J, with 20 bases in between. CDR3 sequence reads: CALGSDGESTEAFF. For the CDR3, the DNA is TGTGCCTTAGGGAGTGATGGGGAATCCACTGAAGCTTTCTTT.

The CDR3 loop reads CASSSRLGGVDEQFF. The CDR3 DNA reads TGTGCCAGCAGCTCTCGACTGGGGGGGGTAGATGAGCAGTTCTTC. J is TRBJ2-1 and V is TRBV5-4; 7 bases match TRBD2. J was trimmed by 8 bases and V by 3 bases; bases with no gene match: 11. Germline-derived CDR1 and CDR2 are SGHNT and YYREEE (reference sequence). This CDR3 is built from 15 residues.

A word on this clone: An end of the junction differs from the germline gene, which may be a read error. The DNA for the CDR3 is TGTTCCAGCAGCAGCTTATACTCTGGAAACACCATATATTTT. It yields the protein CSSSSLYSGNTIYF. This chain links TRBV7-9 with TRBJ1-3; no definite D call. The CDR3 covers 14 residues. Per germline, CDR1 SEHNR and CDR2 FQNEAQ (reference sequence).

This chain links TRBV5-6 with TRBJ1-1; maybe TRBD1 (5 bases). Germline loops: CDR1 SGHDT, CDR2 YYEEEE. Trimming cost V 3 bases and J 8 bases, with 14 bases left between them. CDR3 size: 13 residues. This chain's CDR3 is CASSSLDTDEAFF. The CDR3 DNA follows: TGTGCCAGCAGCTCCTTGGACACGGACGAAGCTTTCTTT.

The chain links TRBV4-3 to TRBJ2-6; tentative D call: TRBD2 (6 bases). Per germline, CDR1 LGHNA and CDR2 YSLEER. This CDR3 is 17 amino acids long. V gave up 4 bases and J gave up 1 base, with 14 bases separating them. The chain's CDR3 is CASSRRDSGSGANVLTF. The CDR3 coding sequence is TGCGCCAGCAGCCGCCGGGACTCAGGTTCTGGGGCCAACGTCCTGACTTTC.

This clone was seen only once. This rearrangement joins TRBV5-5 to TRBJ1-4, with 9 bases matching TRBD1. V lost 4 bases to trimming and J lost 8 bases; unmatched junction nucleotides: 6. The CDR3 runs to 14 residues. Per germline, CDR1 SGHKS and CDR2 YYEKEE (reference sequence). The CDR3 loop reads CASSPGQGDEKLFF. The CDR3 bases are TGTGCCAGCAGCCCGGGACAGGGCGACGAAAAACTGTTTTTT. Full variable domain (outside the CDR3, taken from reference TRBV5-5 and TRBJ1-4): DAGVTQSPTHLIKTRGQQVTLRCSPISGHKSVSWYQQVLGQGPQFIFQYYEKEERGRGNFPDRFSARQFPNYSSELNVNALLLGDSALYLCASSPGQGDEKLFFGSGTQLSVL.